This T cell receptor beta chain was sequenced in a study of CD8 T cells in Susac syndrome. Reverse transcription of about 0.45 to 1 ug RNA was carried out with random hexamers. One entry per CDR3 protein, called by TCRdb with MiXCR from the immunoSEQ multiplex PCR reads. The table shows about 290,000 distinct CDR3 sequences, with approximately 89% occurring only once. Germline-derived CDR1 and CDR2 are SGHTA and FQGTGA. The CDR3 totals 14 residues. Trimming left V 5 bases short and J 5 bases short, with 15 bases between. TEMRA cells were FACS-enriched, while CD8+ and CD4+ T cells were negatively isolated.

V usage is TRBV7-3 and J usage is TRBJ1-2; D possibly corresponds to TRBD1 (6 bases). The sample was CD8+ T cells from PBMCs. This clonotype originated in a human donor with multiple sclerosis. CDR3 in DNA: TGTGCCAGCAGCCCGAATGGGGGGGCTTATGGCTACACCTTC. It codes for CASSPNGGAYGYTF. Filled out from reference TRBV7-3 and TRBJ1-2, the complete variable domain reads GAGVSQTPSNKVTEKGKYVELRCDPISGHTALYWYRQSLGQGPEFLIYFQGTGAADDSGLPNDRFFAVRPEGSVSTLKIQRTERGDSAVYLCASSPNGGAYGYTFGSGTRLTVV.